The source of this T cell receptor beta chain is a study of regulatory T cells in long-lasting Graves disease. Libraries of TCR beta came from iRepertoire HTBI primers plus Arm-PCR of CDR3 regions. TCRdb re-derived calls from the multiplex PCR reads in MiXCR, one entry per CDR3 protein. Of some 340,000 distinct CDR3 sequences in the sample, approximately 25% are singletons; the top ten hold around a quarter. Findings of the study overall: For persistent Graves' patients, TCR diversity was lower than for newly diagnosed ones.

Trimming pared 5 bases from V and 5 bases from J, leaving 12 bases between. From germline, CDR1 is MNHNS and CDR2 SASEGT. The CDR3 is 14 residues long. Sample time point: persistent/refractory GD, antithyroid drugs over 5 years with positive TRAb. RNA from PBMCs was the source of the TCR library. This clonotype has a count of ten or more. Its antigen is not known. The sequencing used peripheral blood mononuclear cells (PBMCs), collected when the disease was refractory, from a patient treated with antithyroid drugs. The receptor was derived from a woman in her thirties or forties with Graves disease. The gene calls are TRBV6-1 and TRBJ2-2; possible D gene TRBD1, 5 bases. CDR3 sequence: CASSPGRATGELFF. The CDR3 DNA reads as TGTGCCAGCAGTCCGGGCAGGGCAACCGGGGAGCTGTTTTTT.